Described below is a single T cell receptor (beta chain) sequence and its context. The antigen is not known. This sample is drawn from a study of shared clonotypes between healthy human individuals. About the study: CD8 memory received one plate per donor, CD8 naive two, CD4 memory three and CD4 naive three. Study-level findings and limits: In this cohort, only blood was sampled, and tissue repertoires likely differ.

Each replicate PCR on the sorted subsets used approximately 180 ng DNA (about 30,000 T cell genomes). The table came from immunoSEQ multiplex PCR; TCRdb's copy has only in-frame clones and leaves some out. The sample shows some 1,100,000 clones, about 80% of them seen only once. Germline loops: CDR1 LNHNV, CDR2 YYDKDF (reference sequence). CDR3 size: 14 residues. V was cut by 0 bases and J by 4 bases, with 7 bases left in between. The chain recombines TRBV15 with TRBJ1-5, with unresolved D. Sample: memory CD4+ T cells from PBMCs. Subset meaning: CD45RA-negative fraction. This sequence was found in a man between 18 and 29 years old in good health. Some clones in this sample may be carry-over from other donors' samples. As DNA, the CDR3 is TGTGCCACCAGCAGAGAAGGAAAAAATCAGCCCCAGCATTTT. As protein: CATSREGKNQPQHF.